One sample yielded the 6 T cell receptor beta chains listed below, sequenced in a study of CD8 T cells in Susac syndrome. The authors reverse transcribed roughly 0.5 to 1 ug RNA with random hexamers. TCRdb re-called the immunoSEQ multiplex PCR reads through MiXCR, storing one row per CDR3 protein. The sample comprises about 430,000 distinct CDR3 sequences, approximately 85% of which are singletons, and 0.12% rests with the top ten. The sample was CD8+ T cells from PBMCs. These receptors all stem from a human donor with multiple sclerosis.

The CDR3 here is CASSFPPDRPMNTEAFF. For the CDR3, the DNA is TGTGCCAGCAGCTTTCCCCCTGACAGGCCAATGAACACTGAAGCTTTCTTT. V is TRBV9 and J is TRBJ1-1; D perhaps matches TRBD1 (6 bases). The V gene lost 4 bases and the J gene lost 0 bases, with 19 bases spanning the gap. Germline CDR1 SGDLS, CDR2 YYNGEE. The CDR3 totals 17 residues.

This clonotype has a handful of counts. The chain employs TRBV12-3 or TRBV12-4 and TRBJ2-5; D is undetermined. Trimming took off 5 bases at V and 2 bases at J, with 12 bases between the two ends. CDR3 length: 14 amino acids. The CDR3 DNA reads as TGTGCCAGCAGTCCGCCGGGCCATCAAGAGACCCAGTACTTC. This translates into CASSPPGHQETQYF.

The rearrangement links TRBV19 to TRBJ1-1, with a weak D call TRBD1 (5 bases). This CDR3 contains 15 residues. Germline loops: CDR1 LNHDA, CDR2 SQIVND (reference sequence). Trimming took 7 bases from V and 5 from J, leaving 20 bases between them. The chain's CDR3 is CASTDGGSWGTEAFF. The DNA for the CDR3 is TGTGCCAGTACCGACGGGGGGTCCTGGGGGACTGAAGCTTTCTTT.

The chain has TRBV6-5 and TRBJ2-3; D not resolved. Germline V gene lookup returns CDR1 MNHEY and CDR2 SVGAGI. This CDR3 has 13 amino acids. Deletions cut 7 bases from V and 3 bases from J, with 11 bases between. The CDR3 nucleotides read TGTGCCAGCAAAGACGAACCGACAGATACGCAGTATTTT. Translation gives CASKDEPTDTQYF.

The chain joins TRBV30 to TRBJ2-7, with no clear D. Trimming pared 3 bases from V and 1 base from J, leaving 7 bases between. This CDR3 is 12 amino acids long. The germline V gene has CDR1 GTSNPN and CDR2 SVGIG (reference sequence). The CDR3 coding sequence is TGTGCCTGGAGAACATTTTCCTACGAGCAGTACTTC. Translated, it gives CAWRTFSYEQYF.

In this sample, this clonotype turned up once. J is TRBJ1-6 and V is TRBV27; D is uncertain. Trimming stripped 5 bases from V and 9 bases from J, with 17 bases between. The germline V gene has CDR1 MNHEY and CDR2 SMNVEV (reference sequence). The CDR3 totals 15 residues. The CDR3 reads CASSTAGRRSSPLHF. CDR3 coding DNA: TGTGCCAGCAGTACCGCCGGGAGGAGGAGTTCACCCCTCCACTTT.